Listed below are T cell receptor beta chains from one sample, sequenced in a study of blood T cell repertoires in COVID-19. Assay: immunoSEQ multiplex PCR; the TCRdb copy retains only in-frame clones and omits some. The sample has over 150,000 clones, roughly 86% seen once. Sequenced material: peripheral blood. Source of these receptors: a man between 60 and 75 years old with COVID-19, enrolled during active disease. The CDR3 runs from the conserved cysteine through the conserved F or W. The D gene is left open where the match is weak.

>15|TRBV27|TRBJ1-2|TRBD1
CASSLQGQTNYGYTF
TGTGCCAGCAGTTTGCAGGGACAGACTAACTATGGCTACACCTTC
>15|TRBV21-1|TRBJ1-5|.
CASTPGLGQNQPQHF
TGTGCCAGCACCCCAGGATTGGGACAGAATCAGCCCCAGCATTTT
>15|TRBV27|TRBJ1-2|.
CASSLGRHVNYGYTF
TGTGCCAGCAGTTTGGGGCGGCATGTCAACTATGGCTACACCTTC
>15|TRBV11-2|TRBJ1-3|.
CASNNRAAVGNTIYF
TGTGCCAGCAACAACAGGGCCGCGGTTGGAAACACCATATATTTT
>14|TRBV7-8|TRBJ1-2|.
CASSLAGLGSGYTF
TGTGCCAGCAGCTTAGCGGGACTGGGTTCTGGCTACACCTTC
>15|TRBV6-5|TRBJ2-2|.
CASSYFSGATGELFF
TGTGCCAGCAGTTACTTTAGCGGCGCTACCGGGGAGCTGTTTTTT
>16|TRBV24-1|TRBJ1-1|TRBD1
CATSDSRQGGWTEAFF
TGTGCCACCAGTGATTCCCGACAGGGGGGATGGACTGAAGCTTTCTTT
>15|TRBV24-1|TRBJ1-1|TRBD1
CATAVGTGGNTEAFF
TGTGCCACTGCCGTCGGGACAGGGGGGAACACTGAAGCTTTCTTT
>17|TRBV7-2|TRBJ2-6|TRBD1
CASSMSGTESGANVLTF
TGTGCCAGCAGCATGTCCGGGACAGAATCCGGGGCCAACGTCCTGACTTTC
>16|TRBV7-2|TRBJ2-7|.
CASSSRGGGFSYEQYF
TGTGCCAGCAGCTCGCGTGGCGGAGGATTTTCATACGAGCAGTACTTC
>16|TRBV21-1|TRBJ1-2|.
CASSKVIIGYSYGYTF
TGTGCCAGCAGCAAAGTGATTATCGGTTATAGCTATGGCTACACCTTC
>11|TRBV27|TRBJ2-7|.
CARVAGDEQYF
TGTGCCAGGGTTGCAGGGGACGAGCAGTACTTC
>14|TRBV5-1|TRBJ1-4|.
CASSLTGPNEKLFF
TGCGCCAGCAGCTTGACAGGGCCTAATGAAAAACTGTTTTTT
>14|TRBV23-1|TRBJ1-3|.
CASHTSGTGNTIYF
TGCGCCAGCCACACCTCGGGAACTGGAAACACCATATATTTT
>15|TRBV5-1|TRBJ2-2|.
CASSSAGSDTGELFF
TGCGCCAGCAGCTCCGCAGGGTCCGACACCGGGGAGCTGTTTTTT
>16|TRBV2|TRBJ1-5|.
CASSWQEANSNQPQHF
TGTGCCAGCAGTTGGCAGGAGGCAAACTCCAATCAGCCCCAGCATTTT
>12|TRBV29-1|TRBJ1-2|.
CSVEDPLYGYTF
TGCAGCGTTGAAGATCCCCTCTATGGCTACACCTTC
>17|TRBV7-2|TRBJ1-1|.
CASSPEGLGWVNTEAFF
TGTGCCAGCAGCCCGGAGGGCCTGGGGTGGGTGAACACTGAAGCTTTCTTT
>16|TRBV5-6|TRBJ2-5|TRBD2
CASSLSGGVGQETQYF
TGTGCCAGCAGCCTTAGCGGGGGAGTGGGGCAAGAGACCCAGTACTTC
>16|TRBV5-8|TRBJ1-2|.
CASSPPPRQLVYGYTF
TGTGCCAGCAGCCCCCCGCCGCGACAGCTGGTCTATGGCTACACCTTC
>13|TRBV24-1|TRBJ1-6|TRBD1
CATRDREGSPLHF
TGTGCCACCCGGGACAGGGAGGGTTCACCCCTCCACTTT
>14|TRBV18|TRBJ1-1|TRBD1
CASSAPRGHSEAFF
TGTGCCAGCTCAGCACCGAGGGGGCATTCTGAAGCTTTCTTT
>15|TRBV18|TRBJ1-1|TRBD1
CASSQEGQGVTEAFF
TGTGCCAGCTCACAGGAGGGACAGGGGGTTACTGAAGCTTTCTTT
>15|TRBV25-1|TRBJ2-1|TRBD2
CASSDAGTSRNEQFF
TGTGCCAGCAGCGACGCCGGGACTAGCAGAAATGAGCAGTTCTTC
>16|TRBV5-1|TRBJ1-1|TRBD1
CASSGGQGSGRTEAFF
TGCGCCAGCAGCGGGGGACAGGGGAGTGGTAGAACTGAAGCTTTCTTT
>15|TRBV30|TRBJ1-2|TRBD1
CAWSKPGGGEYGYTF
TGTGCCTGGAGTAAACCAGGGGGCGGGGAATATGGCTACACCTTC
>13|TRBV28|TRBJ1-6|.
CASRRVAESPLHF
TGTGCCAGCAGGAGAGTGGCGGAGTCACCCCTCCACTTT
>14|TRBV6-6|TRBJ1-2|TRBD1
CASSYGQGEDGYTF
TGTGCCAGCAGTTACGGGCAGGGGGAGGATGGCTACACCTTC
>18|TRBV6-6|TRBJ2-1|TRBD2
CASSPSGISGGPYNEQFF
TGTGCCAGCAGTCCCTCCGGAATTTCGGGAGGCCCCTACAATGAGCAGTTCTTC
>14|TRBV2|TRBJ1-4|.
CASSEGGGNEKLFF
TGTGCCAGCAGTGAAGGGGGGGGCAATGAAAAACTGTTTTTT